These T cell receptor beta chains were read from a single sample in a study of blood T cell repertoires in COVID-19. TCRdb's table, derived via immunoSEQ multiplex PCR, lists solely in-frame clones and lacks some. Among 100,000 to 150,000 clones listed, 70% to 80% were seen once. The sample consisted of peripheral blood. The receptors derive from a human donor in a cohort sampled during active COVID-19. Each CDR3 is given with its conserved first and last residue. The order of the fields is J gene, clone size, V gene, CDR3 protein. Rows may omit the clone size; those that give it use once, few, many or a size class.

J gene: TRBJ2-1; clone size: NA; V gene: TRBV7-7; CDR3 protein: CASSPNPHDGQGLNEQFF
J gene: TRBJ1-1; clone size: NA; V gene: TRBV9; CDR3 protein: CASSGTGAGNTEAFF
J gene: TRBJ2-7; clone size: NA; V gene: TRBV7-2; CDR3 protein: CASSLSGQGLDEQYF
J gene: TRBJ2-7; clone size: NA; V gene: TRBV3-1/TRBV3-2; CDR3 protein: CASSIRGDYEQYF
J gene: TRBJ2-1; clone size: few; V gene: TRBV19; CDR3 protein: CASRPGLAGGNEQFF
J gene: TRBJ2-7; clone size: NA; V gene: TRBV27; CDR3 protein: CASSSAGSGQSYEQYF
J gene: TRBJ2-3; clone size: NA; V gene: TRBV7-3; CDR3 protein: CASSLGTGASTDTQYF
J gene: TRBJ1-3; clone size: NA; V gene: TRBV19; CDR3 protein: CASSSPRQGAGNTIYF
J gene: TRBJ2-3; clone size: NA; V gene: TRBV14; CDR3 protein: CASSQNRVRTDTQYF
J gene: TRBJ1-3; clone size: NA; V gene: TRBV30; CDR3 protein: CAWSVGDRVSGNTIYF
J gene: TRBJ1-1; clone size: few; V gene: TRBV7-9; CDR3 protein: CASSLGLARNTEAFF
J gene: TRBJ2-3; clone size: few; V gene: TRBV7-6; CDR3 protein: CASSAGLAGGQSTDTQYF
J gene: TRBJ2-1; clone size: NA; V gene: TRBV6-1; CDR3 protein: CASSETLARDEQFF
J gene: TRBJ1-2; clone size: once; V gene: TRBV5-5; CDR3 protein: CASSLGQGAYGYTF
J gene: TRBJ2-7; clone size: NA; V gene: TRBV28; CDR3 protein: CASMAGQPHEQYF
J gene: TRBJ2-1; clone size: NA; V gene: TRBV12-3/TRBV12-4; CDR3 protein: CASSLAGDEQFF
J gene: TRBJ1-6; clone size: NA; V gene: TRBV7-6; CDR3 protein: CASSLSGGNSPLHF
J gene: TRBJ2-7; clone size: NA; V gene: TRBV7-9; CDR3 protein: CASSSPPGTSGSSTEQYF
J gene: TRBJ2-7; clone size: once; V gene: TRBV18; CDR3 protein: CASSLTDRGSEQYF
J gene: TRBJ1-5; clone size: NA; V gene: TRBV19; CDR3 protein: CASRRTVSNQPQHF
J gene: TRBJ2-7; clone size: NA; V gene: TRBV28; CDR3 protein: CASISPHRAALGEQYF
J gene: TRBJ2-7; clone size: NA; V gene: TRBV18; CDR3 protein: CASSRETSSYEQYF
J gene: TRBJ2-5; clone size: NA; V gene: TRBV5-4; CDR3 protein: CASSLEGETQYF
J gene: TRBJ1-4; clone size: once; V gene: TRBV18; CDR3 protein: CASRPTGTGAEKLFF
J gene: TRBJ1-4; clone size: few; V gene: TRBV3-1/TRBV3-2; CDR3 protein: CASSQGTAANEKLFF
J gene: TRBJ2-1; clone size: few; V gene: TRBV28; CDR3 protein: CASRENRAERLNEQFF
J gene: TRBJ2-1; clone size: once; V gene: TRBV28; CDR3 protein: CASSPRRAGVIWNEQFF
J gene: TRBJ1-2; clone size: NA; V gene: TRBV7-2; CDR3 protein: CASRRSRDSANYGYTF
J gene: TRBJ1-6; clone size: NA; V gene: TRBV2; CDR3 protein: CASSGTGERSPLHF
J gene: TRBJ2-1; clone size: once; V gene: TRBV18; CDR3 protein: CASSPPLGTGVDNEQFF
J gene: TRBJ1-6; clone size: NA; V gene: TRBV3-1/TRBV3-2; CDR3 protein: CASSQGDSFLPLHF
J gene: TRBJ1-5; clone size: NA; V gene: TRBV7-6; CDR3 protein: CASSRDSRPGSQPQHF
J gene: TRBJ2-2; clone size: NA; V gene: TRBV7-2; CDR3 protein: CATQGSANTGELFF